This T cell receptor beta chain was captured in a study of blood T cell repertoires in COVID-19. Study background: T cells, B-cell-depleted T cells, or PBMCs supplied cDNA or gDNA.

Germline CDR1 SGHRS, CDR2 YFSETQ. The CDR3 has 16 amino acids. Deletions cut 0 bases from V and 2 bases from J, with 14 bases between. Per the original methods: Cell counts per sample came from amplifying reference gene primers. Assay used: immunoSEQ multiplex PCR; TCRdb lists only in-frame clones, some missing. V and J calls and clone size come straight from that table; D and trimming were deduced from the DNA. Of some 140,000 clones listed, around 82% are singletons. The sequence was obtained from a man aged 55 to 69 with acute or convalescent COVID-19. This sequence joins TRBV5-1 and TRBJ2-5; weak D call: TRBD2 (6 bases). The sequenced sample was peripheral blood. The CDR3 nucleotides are TGCGCCAGCAGCTTGGCCCCCCGGGAGCGGCAAGAGACCCAGTACTTC. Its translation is CASSLAPRERQETQYF.